This TCR beta chain was recovered during a study of blood T cell repertoires in COVID-19. At the level of the study: Samples came from the United States, Italy and Spain, spanning acute and convalescent COVID-19. Nucleic acid was either cDNA or gDNA, and it came from T cells, B-cell-depleted T cells, or PBMCs.

Assay: immunoSEQ multiplex PCR; the TCRdb copy retains only in-frame clones and omits some. The repertoire has 150,000 to 200,000 clones, around nine tenths of them found once; the top ten carry roughly 2%. There are 14 residues in the CDR3. The V gene lost 2 bases and the J gene lost 6 bases, with 12 bases spanning the gap. Germline lookup yields CDR1 SGHKS and CDR2 YYEKEE (reference sequence). This TCR came from a man in his 70s with active or convalescent COVID-19. Sequenced input: peripheral blood. The chain combines TRBV5-5 with TRBJ1-5; D gene ambiguous. CDR3 residues: CASSFGRESQPQHF. The CDR3 DNA is TGTGCCAGCAGCTTCGGGAGGGAAAGTCAGCCCCAGCATTTT.